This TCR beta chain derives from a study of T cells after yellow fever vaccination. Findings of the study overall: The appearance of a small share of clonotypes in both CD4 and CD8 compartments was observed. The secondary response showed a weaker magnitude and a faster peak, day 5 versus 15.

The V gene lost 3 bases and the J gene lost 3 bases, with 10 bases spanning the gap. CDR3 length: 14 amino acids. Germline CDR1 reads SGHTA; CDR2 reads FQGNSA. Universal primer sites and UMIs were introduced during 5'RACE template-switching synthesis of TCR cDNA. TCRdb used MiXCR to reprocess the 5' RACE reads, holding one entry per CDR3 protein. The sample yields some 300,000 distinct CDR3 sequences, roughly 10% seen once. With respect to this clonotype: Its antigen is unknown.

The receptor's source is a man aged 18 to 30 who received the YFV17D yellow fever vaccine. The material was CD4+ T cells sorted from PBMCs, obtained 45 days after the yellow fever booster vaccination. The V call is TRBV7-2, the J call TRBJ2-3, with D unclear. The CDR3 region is CASSFLVSTDTQYF. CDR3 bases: TGTGCCAGCAGCTTCCTAGTCAGTACAGATACGCAGTATTTT.